This T cell receptor beta chain was identified in a study of T cells after yellow fever vaccination (dated by TCRdb to about 2019). For context, the study as a whole: Libraries from fractions with low cell numbers were prepared with the SMART-Seq v4 Ultra Low Input RNA kit. To follow T-cell clones before and after both primary and booster YFV17D yellow fever vaccination, bulk TCR alpha and beta repertoires underwent longitudinal sequencing. Bulk PBMC replicates and cell subsets were isolated from blood drawn at multiple timepoints before and after both primary and secondary immunization. Two healthy male donors, one aged 18 to 30 and one aged 30 to 40 years, made up the cohort.

Synthesis of TCR cDNA relied on 5'RACE template switching, a step that introduced a universal primer site along with unique molecular identifiers. Priming of cDNA synthesis was performed from both the TCR alpha and TCR beta constant segments. Library amplification used two PCR steps, and the second PCR step added sample barcodes and sequencing adapters. Sequencing of libraries was done on Illumina HiSeq 2500 (2x100 bp) or NovaSeq (2x150 bp). Per the source publication's procedure: Demultiplexing of reads and collapsing into UMI consensus sequences were performed with MIGEC, and V(D)J alignment was carried out with MiXCR. Vaccine-responding clonotypes were defined with edgeR using replicate PBMC samples, requiring FDR below 0.01 and a log2 fold change above 5 up to day 15. CD4 or CD8 identity was assigned to each bulk clonotype according to whether the clonotype was present at higher abundance in the sequenced CD4 repertoire or the sequenced CD8 repertoire. TCRdb's own reprocessing of the public reads used fastp at Q25 and MiXCR and kept productive beta chains. One record per CDR3 amino acid sequence lists the most common genes and DNA. What appears here as the V and J calls and clone size reflects TCRdb's work, not the paper's. Counted in this sample were some 670,000 distinct CDR3 sequences; approximately 13% of them appeared once. The ten largest clones take up 14% to 15% of the sample.

Interpreted using the paper, the treatment or condition label stands for: live attenuated yellow fever vaccine strain. At each blood-draw timepoint, two biological replicates of bulk PBMCs were collected. A standard Ficoll-Paque protocol was used to isolate PBMCs from peripheral blood. RNA was extracted with TriZol from bulk PBMCs, CD4 and CD8 fractions, and dextramer-positive and dextramer-negative fractions. The junction shows trimming of 2 bases on V and 13 bases on J, and the gene matches do not reach 6 bases of it. The CDR3 sequence holds 13 residues, the cysteine and phenylalanine included. CDR3 DNA is the only sequence kept; it has 39 bases, read in frame from the first base. In the germline V gene, CDR1 corresponds to MNHEY and CDR2 to SVGEGT. As regards this clonotype: Its antigen has not been determined. Base-call qualities are not available, and no considerably larger clone is one nucleotide away.

Results and caveats for the whole study, not just this receptor: Most clones expanded after primary vaccination (almost 97% of CD4 and roughly 88% of CD8) were re-detected after the booster, suggesting that broad memory maintenance occurred. A small fraction of clonotypes showed up in both the CD4 and CD8 compartments, probably as a result of convergent recombination. Because the study included only two donors, the extent to which the findings can be generalized is limited. The secondary T-cell response was found to be weaker but faster than the primary response, with a peak reached on day 5 rather than on day 15. Computational filtering was needed because FACS-sorted repertoires could contain abundant contaminating clonotypes from the bulk population.

The source material was PBMCs, sampled on the day of the yellow fever booster vaccination. This receptor was obtained from a young man who received the YFV17D yellow fever vaccine. The rearranged segments are TRBV6-2 or TRBV6-3 and TRBJ2-1, and TRBD2 matches 9 of the central bases. The DNA sequence reads TGTGCCAGCAGTTACGAGATAGCGGGAGACCAGTTCTTC. It translates to CASSYEIAGDQFF.